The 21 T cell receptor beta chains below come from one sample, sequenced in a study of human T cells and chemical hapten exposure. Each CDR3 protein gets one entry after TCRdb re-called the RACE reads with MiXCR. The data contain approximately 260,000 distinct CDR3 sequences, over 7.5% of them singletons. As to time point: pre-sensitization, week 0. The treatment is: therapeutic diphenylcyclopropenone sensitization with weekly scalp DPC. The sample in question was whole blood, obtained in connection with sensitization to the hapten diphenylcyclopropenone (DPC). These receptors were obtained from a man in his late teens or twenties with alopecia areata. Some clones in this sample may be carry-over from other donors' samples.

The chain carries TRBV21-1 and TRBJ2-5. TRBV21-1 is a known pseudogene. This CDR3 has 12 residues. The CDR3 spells CASNGHLGTQYF. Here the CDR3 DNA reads TGTGCCAGCAATGGGCACCTAGGGACCCAGTACTTC.

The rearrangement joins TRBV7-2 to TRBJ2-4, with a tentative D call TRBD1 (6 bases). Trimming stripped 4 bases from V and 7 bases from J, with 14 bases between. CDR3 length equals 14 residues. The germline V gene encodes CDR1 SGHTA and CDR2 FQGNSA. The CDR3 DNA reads TGTGCCAGCAGCTGGCGGTGGGGGCGGAACATTCAGTACTTC. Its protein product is CASSWRWGRNIQYF.

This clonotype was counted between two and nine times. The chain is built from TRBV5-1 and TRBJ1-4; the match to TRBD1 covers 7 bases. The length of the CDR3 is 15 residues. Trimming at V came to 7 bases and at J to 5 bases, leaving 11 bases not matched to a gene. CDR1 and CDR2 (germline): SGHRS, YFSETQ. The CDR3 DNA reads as TGCGCCAGCTCTCGAGCTGACAGGGTGAATGAAAAACTGTTTTTT. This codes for CASSRADRVNEKLFF.

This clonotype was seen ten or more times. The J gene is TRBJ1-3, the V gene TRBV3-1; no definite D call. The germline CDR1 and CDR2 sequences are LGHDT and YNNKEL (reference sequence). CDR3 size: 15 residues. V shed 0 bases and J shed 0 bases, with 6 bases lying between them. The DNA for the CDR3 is TGTGCCAGCAGCCAAGATGGAGGCTCTGGAAACACCATATATTTT. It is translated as CASSQDGGSGNTIYF.

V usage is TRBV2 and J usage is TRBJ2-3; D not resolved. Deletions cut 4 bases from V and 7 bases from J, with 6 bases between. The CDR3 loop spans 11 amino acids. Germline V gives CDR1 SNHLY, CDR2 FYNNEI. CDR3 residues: CASSGRHTQYF. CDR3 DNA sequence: TGTGCCAGCAGTGGACGGCATACGCAGTATTTT.

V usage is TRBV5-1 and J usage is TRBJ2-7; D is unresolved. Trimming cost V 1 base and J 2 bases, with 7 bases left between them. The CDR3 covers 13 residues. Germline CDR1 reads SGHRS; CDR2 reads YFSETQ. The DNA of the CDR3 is TGCGCCAGCAGCTTGAAACAGACCTACGAGCAGTACTTC. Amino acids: CASSLKQTYEQYF.

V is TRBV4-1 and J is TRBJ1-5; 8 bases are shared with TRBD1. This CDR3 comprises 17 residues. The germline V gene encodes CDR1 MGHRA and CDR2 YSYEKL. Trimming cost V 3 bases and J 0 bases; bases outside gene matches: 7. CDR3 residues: CASSQPPTGDSNQPQHF. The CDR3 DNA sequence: TGCGCCAGCAGCCAGCCCCCGACAGGGGATAGCAATCAGCCCCAGCATTTT.

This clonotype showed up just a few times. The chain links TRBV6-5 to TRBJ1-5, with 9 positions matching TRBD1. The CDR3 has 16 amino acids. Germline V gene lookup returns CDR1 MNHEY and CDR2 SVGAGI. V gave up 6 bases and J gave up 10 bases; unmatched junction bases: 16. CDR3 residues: CASRPLTGGLWGPQHF. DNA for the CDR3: TGTGCCAGCAGACCACTGACAGGGGGTCTCTGGGGACCCCAGCATTTT.

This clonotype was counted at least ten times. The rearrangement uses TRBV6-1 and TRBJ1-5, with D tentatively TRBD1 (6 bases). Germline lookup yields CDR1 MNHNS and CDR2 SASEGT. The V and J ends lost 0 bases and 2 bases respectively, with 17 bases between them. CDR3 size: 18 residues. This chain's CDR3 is CASSEAVTGRIGNQPQHF. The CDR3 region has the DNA TGTGCCAGCAGTGAAGCCGTCACAGGGAGAATTGGCAATCAGCCCCAGCATTTT.

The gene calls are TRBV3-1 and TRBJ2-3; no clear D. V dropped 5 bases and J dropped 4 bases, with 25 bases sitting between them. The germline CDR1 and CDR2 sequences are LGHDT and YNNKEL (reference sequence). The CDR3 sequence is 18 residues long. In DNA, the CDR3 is TGTGCCAGCAGCACAAAGGCCATCGACATAATGGGCCCAGATACGCAGTATTTT. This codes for CASSTKAIDIMGPDTQYF.

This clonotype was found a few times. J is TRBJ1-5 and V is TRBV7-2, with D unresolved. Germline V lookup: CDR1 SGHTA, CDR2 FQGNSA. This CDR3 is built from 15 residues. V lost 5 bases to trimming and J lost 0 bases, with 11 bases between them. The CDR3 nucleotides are TGTGCCAGCAGCCCAGTACCGGGTAGCAATCAGCCCCAGCATTTT. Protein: CASSPVPGSNQPQHF.

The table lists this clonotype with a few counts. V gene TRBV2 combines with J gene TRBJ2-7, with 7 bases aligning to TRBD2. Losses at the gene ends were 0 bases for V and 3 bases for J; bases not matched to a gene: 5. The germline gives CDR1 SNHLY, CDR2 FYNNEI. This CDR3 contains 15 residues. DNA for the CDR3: TGTGCCAGCAGTGAAGCTGAGCGGGGAGACTACGAGCAGTACTTC. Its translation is CASSEAERGDYEQYF.

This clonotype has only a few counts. The CDR3 coding sequence is TGTGCCAGCATGACCGGGACAGGGACCCGAACTGAAGCTTTCTTT. Translation gives CASMTGTGTRTEAFF. This chain connects TRBV7-2 to TRBJ1-1; 9 positions match TRBD1. Germline V gene sequence: CDR1 SGHTA, CDR2 FQGNSA. The CDR3 consists of 15 residues. The V segment lost 7 bases and the J segment 5 bases; nucleotides outside the gene matches: 11.

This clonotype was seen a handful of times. CDR3 sequence (DNA): TGTGCCAGCAGCGTAGTGGAGCAGGGCACTGGCTACACCTTC. Its protein product is CASSVVEQGTGYTF. This chain uses TRBV9 with TRBJ1-2; possible D gene TRBD1, 5 bases. V was pared by 0 bases and J by 7 bases, with 13 bases between. Germline CDR1 is SGDLS and CDR2 is YYNGEE. The CDR3 runs 14 residues.

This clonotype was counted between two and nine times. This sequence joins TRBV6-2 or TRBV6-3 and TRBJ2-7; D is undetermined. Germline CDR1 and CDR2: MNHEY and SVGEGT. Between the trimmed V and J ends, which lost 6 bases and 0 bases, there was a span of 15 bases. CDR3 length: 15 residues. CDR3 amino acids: CASRDVAAVSYEQYF. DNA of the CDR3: TGTGCCAGCAGGGATGTAGCCGCAGTCTCCTACGAGCAGTACTTC.

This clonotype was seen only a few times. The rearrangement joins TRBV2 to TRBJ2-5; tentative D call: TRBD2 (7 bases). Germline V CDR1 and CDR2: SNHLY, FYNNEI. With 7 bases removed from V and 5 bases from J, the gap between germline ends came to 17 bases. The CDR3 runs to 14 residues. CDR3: CASTTSRGPETQYF. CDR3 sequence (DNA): TGTGCCAGCACGACTAGCAGGGGACCGGAGACCCAGTACTTC.

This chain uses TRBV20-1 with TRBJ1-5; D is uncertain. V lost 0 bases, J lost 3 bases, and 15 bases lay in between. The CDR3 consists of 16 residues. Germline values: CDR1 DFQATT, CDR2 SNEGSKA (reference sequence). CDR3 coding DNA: TGCAGTGCTAGAGAGCCCCCCGGTTCGGACAATCAGCCCCAGCATTTT. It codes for CSAREPPGSDNQPQHF.

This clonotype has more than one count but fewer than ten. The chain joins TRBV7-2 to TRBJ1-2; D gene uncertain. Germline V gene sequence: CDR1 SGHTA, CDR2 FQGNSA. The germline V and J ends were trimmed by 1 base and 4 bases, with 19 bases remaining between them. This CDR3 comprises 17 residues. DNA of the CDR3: TGTGCCAGCAGCTTAGAGGGTCGCGCGGCCGCCGTCTATGGCTACACCTTC. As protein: CASSLEGRAAAVYGYTF.

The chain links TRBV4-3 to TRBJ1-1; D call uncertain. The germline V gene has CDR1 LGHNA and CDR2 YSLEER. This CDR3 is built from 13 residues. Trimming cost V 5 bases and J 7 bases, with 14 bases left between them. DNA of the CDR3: TGCGCCAGCAGCAACCAAATCAACTATGAAGCTTTCTTT. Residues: CASSNQINYEAFF.

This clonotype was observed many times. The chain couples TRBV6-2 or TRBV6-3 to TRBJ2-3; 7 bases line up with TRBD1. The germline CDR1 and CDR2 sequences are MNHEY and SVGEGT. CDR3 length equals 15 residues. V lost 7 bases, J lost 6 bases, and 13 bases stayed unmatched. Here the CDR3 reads CASTRRTDRADTQYF. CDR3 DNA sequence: TGTGCCAGCACCCGACGAACCGACAGGGCCGATACGCAGTATTTT.

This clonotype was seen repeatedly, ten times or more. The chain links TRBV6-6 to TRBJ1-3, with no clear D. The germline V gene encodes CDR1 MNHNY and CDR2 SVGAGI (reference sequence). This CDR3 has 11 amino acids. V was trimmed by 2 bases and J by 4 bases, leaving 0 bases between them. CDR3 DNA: TGTGCCAGCAGTTACGGAAACACCATATATTTT. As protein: CASSYGNTIYF.